This section outlines one T cell receptor beta chain sequence together with its context. The entry originates in a study of shared clonotypes between healthy human individuals. On the study more broadly: The cohort had two women and three men, ages 18 to 49.

Naive CD8 cells, CD45RO-negative and positively selected for CCR7, excluded terminally differentiated effector memory CD45RA+ cells. The authors' processing: In the immunoSEQ data, sequences were junction-only and lacked quality scores, so filtering differed. Assay: immunoSEQ multiplex PCR; the TCRdb copy retains only in-frame clones and omits some. D and trimming were read from the DNA, whereas the V and J calls and clone size are those reported in that table. The sample includes around 1.9 million clones, around 93% of them seen just once. CDR3 size: 10 residues. CDR1 SQVTM and CDR2 ANQGSEA come from the germline V gene. V was trimmed by 6 bases and J by 7 bases, leaving 7 bases between them.

The rearrangement links TRBV29-1 to TRBJ2-1; D unresolved. The sequenced material came from naive CD8+ T cells from PBMCs. The sequence derives from a man aged 18 to 29 in good health. Some clones in this sample may be carry-over from other donors' samples. The CDR3 loop reads CSVLRNEQFF. In DNA form, the CDR3 reads TGCAGCGTCCTCCGGAATGAGCAGTTCTTC.